The 17 T cell receptor beta chains presented below share a single source sample, sequenced in a study of blood T cell repertoires in COVID-19. The assay was immunoSEQ multiplex PCR, and TCRdb's table has in-frame clones only and misses some. The data contain 110,000 or so clones, roughly 85% of them seen just once; the ten biggest clones take up 15% to 17%. The sequenced material came from peripheral blood. These receptors all come from an elderly woman with acute or convalescent COVID-19.

This clone came up many times. V usage is TRBV11-2 and J usage is TRBJ2-5; a weak D match, TRBD2 (5 bases). Germline loops: CDR1 SGHAT, CDR2 FQNNGV. The CDR3 has 16 amino acids. Trimming pared 2 bases from V and 1 base from J, leaving 14 bases between. The chain's CDR3 is CASSLLAGVSQETQYF. CDR3 bases: TGTGCCAGCAGCTTATTAGCCGGGGTGTCCCAAGAGACCCAGTACTTC.

The V call is TRBV21-1, the J call TRBJ2-7; the DNA was not used to check the table's D call, TRBD2. TRBV21-1 is classified as a pseudogene. The CDR3 covers 21 residues. The CDR3 loop reads CASSKAPPGLAGEGLTYEQYV. The CDR3 region has the DNA TGTGCCAGCAGCAAAGCTCCTCCGGGACTAGCGGGAGAGGGGCTGACCTACGAGCAGTACGTC.

V is TRBV12-3 or TRBV12-4 and J is TRBJ2-1; no clear D gene. V was cut by 3 bases and J by 8 bases, with 11 bases left in between. The CDR3 length is 13 residues. The CDR3, as DNA: TGTGCCAGCAGTTTGGCTAGGATGGATGAGCAGTTCTTC. It codes for CASSLARMDEQFF.

The CDR3 reads CASSLVSEETQYF. The CDR3 DNA reads TGTGCCAGCAGCTTAGTCTCCGAAGAGACCCAGTACTTC. This chain connects TRBV7-6 to TRBJ2-5; D unresolved. This CDR3 region has 13 residues. The V gene lost 1 base and the J gene lost 3 bases, with 6 bases spanning the gap. Germline V lookup: CDR1 SGHVS, CDR2 FNYEAQ.

The CDR3 DNA is TGTGCCAGCGCCGAGGGCGGGAACACTGAAGCTTTCTTT. Translation: CASAEGGNTEAFF. The chain employs TRBV7-9 and TRBJ1-1, with no clear D. Germline CDR1 reads SEHNR; CDR2 reads FQNEAQ (reference sequence). The CDR3 loop spans 13 amino acids. V shed 8 bases and J shed 1 base, with 11 bases lying between them.

V usage is TRBV2 and J usage is TRBJ2-7; D is uncertain. The CDR3 has 11 residues. V was clipped by 6 bases and J by 3 bases, with 6 bases between them. Per the germline V gene, CDR1 is SNHLY and CDR2 is FYNNEI. CDR3: CASRAVYEQYF. The CDR3 coding sequence is TGTGCCAGCAGGGCAGTCTACGAGCAGTACTTC. Full variable domain (remainder filled in from reference TRBV2 and TRBJ2-7): EPEVTQTPSHQVTQMGQEVILRCVPISNHLYFYWYRQILGQKVEFLVSFYNNEISEKSEIFDDQFSVERPDGSNFTLKIRSTKLEDSAMYFCASRAVYEQYFGPGTRLTVT.

This clone appeared once. V usage is TRBV2 and J usage is TRBJ2-7; 9 bases fit TRBD1. The germline V gene encodes CDR1 SNHLY and CDR2 FYNNEI. V shed 7 bases and J 4 bases; nucleotides not matched to a gene: 14. The CDR3 has 16 residues. The CDR3 DNA sequence: TGTGCCAGCACATCCAAACAGGGGGCGTTCGGGTACGAGCAGTACTTC. This translates into CASTSKQGAFGYEQYF.

In its sample, this clone was seen a few times. The chain couples TRBV12-3 or TRBV12-4 to TRBJ1-1; D may be TRBD1 (5 bases). The CDR3 runs 13 residues. Between the trimmed V and J ends, which lost 8 bases and 11 bases, there was a span of 21 bases. The CDR3 nucleotides are TGTGCCAGCTCCCAGACTTGGGAGGGGACGGCTTTCTTT. Its translation: CASSQTWEGTAFF.

The chain links TRBV18 to TRBJ2-3, with 11 bases aligning to TRBD2. CDR3 length: 15 residues. V was clipped by 5 bases and J by 5 bases; unmatched bases: 6. The V gene's germline CDR1 is KGHSH and CDR2 LQKENI. This CDR3 is CASSGIGLAGDTQYF. The CDR3 DNA reads TGTGCCAGCTCAGGCATCGGACTAGCGGGAGATACGCAGTATTTT.

This clone was recorded once. The rearrangement uses TRBV3-1 (or the pseudogene TRBV3-2) and TRBJ1-6; no reliable D call. V was trimmed by 3 bases and J by 15 bases, leaving 9 bases between them. The germline gives CDR1 LGHDT, CDR2 YNNKEL (reference sequence). The CDR3 spans 11 residues. The DNA of the CDR3 is TGTGCCAGCAGCCAGGGCATACTCCTCCACTTT. The encoded protein is CASSQGILLHF.

V is TRBV7-2 and J is TRBJ2-1, with D unclear. This CDR3 comprises 11 residues. Germline values: CDR1 SGHTA, CDR2 FQGNSA. Trimming took 4 bases from V and 9 from J, leaving 7 bases between them. The CDR3, as DNA: TGTGCCAGCAGCTCCAGTGGTGAGCAGTTCTTC. It yields the protein CASSSSGEQFF.

The V gene is TRBV7-2, the J gene TRBJ1-1; D not resolved. There are 13 residues in the CDR3. Looked up from germline, CDR1 is SGHTA and CDR2 is FQGNSA. The V end lost 1 base, the J end lost 5 bases, and 8 bases lay between the germline ends. The CDR3 loop reads CASSLVTGTEAFF. Written as DNA, the CDR3 is TGTGCCAGCAGCTTAGTAACGGGGACTGAAGCTTTCTTT.

The V and J genes are TRBV20-1 and TRBJ2-1; D gene ambiguous. This CDR3 has 16 residues. Trimming took off 3 bases at V and 0 bases at J, with 15 bases between the two ends. In germline, CDR1 is DFQATT, CDR2 SNEGSKA (reference sequence). In DNA, the CDR3 is TGCAGTGCTAGTCCAATGACTCGCCGCTCCTACAATGAGCAGTTCTTC. It encodes CSASPMTRRSYNEQFF.

The genes are TRBV2 and TRBJ2-1; D remains unclear. The CDR3 has 14 residues. CDR1 is SNHLY, CDR2 FYNNEI, per germline. V shed 6 bases and J shed 0 bases, with 9 bases lying between them. In DNA, the CDR3 is TGTGCCAGCAGCCCCGGGTCCTCCTACAATGAGCAGTTCTTC. It specifies CASSPGSSYNEQFF. The variable domain in full, with the rest retrieved from reference TRBV2 and TRBJ2-1, is EPEVTQTPSHQVTQMGQEVILRCVPISNHLYFYWYRQILGQKVEFLVSFYNNEISEKSEIFDDQFSVERPDGSNFTLKIRSTKLEDSAMYFCASSPGSSYNEQFFGPGTRLTVL.

The V call is TRBV18, the J call TRBJ2-5, with D tentatively TRBD2 (5 bases). CDR3 length: 13 amino acids. Germline CDR1 is KGHSH and CDR2 is LQKENI. Trimming removed 8 bases at V and 5 bases at J, with 15 bases between. The CDR3 bases are TGTGCCAGCCAGTCGGGTTTAGCGGAGACCCAGTACTTC. This codes for CASQSGLAETQYF. Complete variable domain (other parts from reference TRBV18 and TRBJ2-5): NAGVMQNPRHLVRRRGQEARLRCSPMKGHSHVYWYRQLPEEGLKFMVYLQKENIIDESGMPKERFSAEFPKEGPSILRIQQVVRGDSAAYFCASQSGLAETQYFGPGTRLLVL.

This clone was observed a few times. This chain connects TRBV5-4 to TRBJ2-3, with TRBD2 identical over 7 bases. The CDR3 covers 16 residues. The germline V gene encodes CDR1 SGHNT and CDR2 YYREEE (reference sequence). The V and J ends lost 0 bases and 5 bases, in that order; junction bases with no gene match: 9. As DNA, the CDR3 is TGTGCCAGCAGCTTGGTAGGCGGGAGTCTAGGAGATACGCAGTATTTT. Its protein is CASSLVGGSLGDTQYF.

V is TRBV3-1 (or the pseudogene TRBV3-2) and J is TRBJ2-1, with TRBD2 matching over 10 bases. The CDR3 sequence is 16 residues long. V lost 4 bases, J lost 4 bases, and 7 bases stayed unmatched. Germline V gene data show CDR1 as LGHDT and CDR2 as YNNKEL (reference sequence). CDR3 nucleotide sequence: TGTGCCAGCAGCCCGATGACTAGCGGGCGATACAATGAGCAGTTCTTC. Translated, it gives CASSPMTSGRYNEQFF.